This TCR beta chain was profiled in a study of human T cells and chemical hapten exposure. Described time point: patch test 1, 2 weeks after DPC sensitization. Treatment of the sample: therapeutic diphenylcyclopropenone sensitization with weekly scalp DPC. TCRdb re-called the RACE reads with MiXCR, one entry per CDR3 protein. The table shows 65,000 to 85,000 distinct CDR3 sequences, with approximately 10% occurring only once. From germline, CDR1 is MNHEY and CDR2 SVGAGI. There are 14 residues in the CDR3. Trimming pared 6 bases from V and 5 bases from J, leaving 16 bases between. The chain employs TRBV6-5 and TRBJ2-5; D may be TRBD2 (7 bases). This specimen was whole blood, taken in connection with sensitization to the hapten diphenylcyclopropenone (DPC). The TCR was taken from a woman aged 50 to 60 with alopecia areata. Some clones in this sample may be carry-over from other donors' samples. CDR3 region: CASSRRGGSETQYF. The DNA for the CDR3 is TGTGCCAGCAGCCGCAGGGGAGGGTCGGAGACCCAGTACTTC.